Listed here are 32 T cell receptor beta chains from one sample, sequenced in a study of blood T cell repertoires in COVID-19. The repertoire was sequenced with immunoSEQ multiplex PCR; TCRdb's copy has only in-frame clones and lacks some. The sample lists under 200,000 clones, 79% occurring once. Input material: peripheral blood. Receptors originate from a man aged 55 to 70 with active or convalescent COVID-19.

In this sample, this clone turned up once. This chain joins TRBV14 and TRBJ2-1, with 8 bases aligning to TRBD2. CDR3 size: 14 residues. Germline CDR1 and CDR2: SGHDN and FVKESK. The ends lost 3 bases at V and 5 bases at J; junction bases unmatched: 3. The CDR3 DNA reads TGTGCCAGCAGCCACTACGGGAGGGACAATGAGCAGTTCTTC. This encodes CASSHYGRDNEQFF.

This chain connects TRBV7-3 to TRBJ2-1; 10 bases match TRBD1. CDR1 is SGHTA and CDR2 is FQGTGA in the germline V gene. The V segment lost 5 bases and the J segment 7 bases; nucleotides outside the gene matches: 5. The CDR3 runs 14 residues. The chain's CDR3 is CASSPTGGVNEQFF. CDR3 sequence (DNA): TGTGCCAGCAGCCCGACAGGGGGCGTAAATGAGCAGTTCTTC. The full variable domain, in which reference TRBV7-3 and TRBJ2-1 provide the parts outside the CDR3, is GAGVSQTPSNKVTEKGKYVELRCDPISGHTALYWYRQSLGQGPEFLIYFQGTGAADDSGLPNDRFFAVRPEGSVSTLKIQRTERGDSAVYLCASSPTGGVNEQFFGPGTRLTVL.

This chain uses TRBV19 with TRBJ2-6, with a possible D match to TRBD1 (6 bases). Trimming stripped 7 bases from V and 0 bases from J, with 19 bases between. The CDR3 contains 18 residues. Germline CDR1 is LNHDA and CDR2 is SQIVND (reference sequence). CDR3 sequence: CASKPHKGDGSGANVLTF. The CDR3 nucleotides read TGTGCCAGTAAACCCCACAAGGGGGACGGCTCTGGGGCCAACGTCCTGACTTTC.

This chain joins TRBV5-1 and TRBJ2-7, with D perhaps matching TRBD1 (6 bases). V lost 0 bases, J lost 6 bases, and 16 bases lay in between. Germline V gene sequence: CDR1 SGHRS, CDR2 YFSETQ. CDR3 size: 15 residues. Written as DNA, the CDR3 is TGCGCCAGCAGCTTGGTTCCGACAGGTCCGTCCGAGCAGTACTTC. It is translated as CASSLVPTGPSEQYF.

The chain joins TRBV7-2 to TRBJ2-3, with TRBD2 matching 13 bases. This CDR3 region has 18 residues. Germline loops: CDR1 SGHTA, CDR2 FQGNSA. The V segment lost 5 bases and the J segment 2 bases; nucleotides outside the gene matches: 10. For the CDR3, the DNA is TGTGCCAGCAGCCGCCGACTAGCGGGAGGCCGGTCCACAGATACGCAGTATTTT. Translated, it gives CASSRRLAGGRSTDTQYF.

CDR3 sequence (DNA): TGTGCCAGCAGCTTACCTGGAGAGAACACTGAAGCTTTCTTT. It specifies CASSLPGENTEAFF. V is TRBV7-8 and J is TRBJ1-1; no clear D. CDR1 and CDR2 from the germline V gene are SGHVS and FQNEAQ. The CDR3 runs to 14 residues. Trimming took off 2 bases at V and 1 base at J, with 8 bases between the two ends.

CDR3 DNA sequence: TGTGCCAGCAGTTACGGGGCCCAGGGGGGAGAAAAACTGTTTTTT. It specifies CASSYGAQGGEKLFF. The chain is built from TRBV6-6 and TRBJ1-4, with TRBD1 identical over 7 bases. CDR3 length equals 15 residues. V trimming: 2 bases; J trimming: 8 bases; junction bases outside the gene matches: 8. Per germline, CDR1 MNHNY and CDR2 SVGAGI (reference sequence).

The rearrangement joins TRBV28 to TRBJ2-2; a weak D match, TRBD2 (6 bases). Trimming took off 6 bases at V and 4 bases at J, with 15 bases between the two ends. The CDR3 runs to 15 residues. Looked up from germline, CDR1 is MDHEN and CDR2 is SYDVKM. The CDR3 here is CASSFAGTRTGELFF. CDR3 sequence (DNA): TGTGCCAGCAGCTTCGCCGGGACTCGCACCGGGGAGCTGTTTTTT.

The V gene is TRBV11-2, the J gene TRBJ2-7, with D unclear. Germline V CDR1 and CDR2: SGHAT, FQNNGV. V was cut by 6 bases and J by 3 bases, with 3 bases left in between. The CDR3 consists of 10 residues. CDR3 region: CASRHYEQYF. The CDR3 DNA follows: TGTGCCAGCAGACACTACGAGCAGTACTTC. Full variable domain (remainder filled in from reference TRBV11-2 and TRBJ2-7): EAGVAQSPRYKIIEKRQSVAFWCNPISGHATLYWYQQILGQGPKLLIQFQNNGVVDDSQLPKDRFSAERLKGVDSTLKIQPAKLEDSAVYLCASRHYEQYFGPGTRLTVT.

V and J are TRBV7-3 and TRBJ2-2; D ambiguous. CDR3 length equals 12 residues. Germline assignment: CDR1 SGHTA and CDR2 FQGTGA. Between the trimmed V and J ends, which lost 5 bases and 8 bases, there was a span of 9 bases. In DNA form, the CDR3 reads TGTGCCAGCAGCGACGGAGAGGGGGAGCTGTTTTTT. It translates to CASSDGEGELFF.

This clone was detected only a few times. The gene calls are TRBV10-1 and TRBJ1-5, with D maybe TRBD1 (5 bases). Deletions cut 6 bases from V and 0 bases from J, with 9 bases between. The CDR3 totals 14 residues. Germline-derived CDR1 and CDR2 are WNHNN and SYGVQD (reference sequence). The CDR3 sequence is CASRVTVSNQPQHF. The CDR3 DNA follows: TGCGCCAGCAGGGTGACAGTTAGCAATCAGCCCCAGCATTTT.

J is TRBJ1-5 and V is TRBV30; the D is unclear. V lost 1 base, J lost 9 bases, and 13 bases lay in between. Germline assignment: CDR1 GTSNPN and CDR2 SVGIG (reference sequence). This CDR3 comprises 13 residues. The CDR3 nucleotides are TGTGCCTGGAGTGAGAGATTCACTTTGCCCCAGCATTTT. It is translated as CAWSERFTLPQHF.

The chain recombines TRBV2 with TRBJ2-3, with TRBD2 identical over 7 bases. Germline V CDR1 and CDR2: SNHLY, FYNNEI. The CDR3 runs 14 residues. V lost 6 bases to trimming and J lost 2 bases; unmatched junction nucleotides: 5. CDR3 sequence: CASSAGLVTDTQYF. Here the CDR3 DNA reads TGTGCCAGCAGCGCAGGACTAGTCACAGATACGCAGTATTTT.

V usage is TRBV27 and J usage is TRBJ2-1, with TRBD2 matching 8 bases. Per germline, CDR1 MNHEY and CDR2 SMNVEV (reference sequence). The CDR3 has 17 residues. V lost 3 bases, J lost 12 bases, and 19 bases stayed unmatched. The CDR3 loop is CASSFSSSGLDPRGQFF. DNA for the CDR3: TGTGCCAGCAGTTTTAGTTCCTCGGGACTAGACCCTAGGGGGCAGTTCTTC.

The chain has TRBV5-1 and TRBJ2-5; 9 bases line up with TRBD2. This CDR3 region has 14 residues. The germline V gene has CDR1 SGHRS and CDR2 YFSETQ. V dropped 5 bases and J dropped 1; count of bases not matched to a gene: 3. This chain's CDR3 is CASSFSGGQETQYF. For the CDR3, the DNA is TGCGCCAGCAGTTTTAGCGGGGGCCAAGAGACCCAGTACTTC.

The genes are TRBV24-1 and TRBJ2-2, with D possibly being TRBD1 (6 bases). This CDR3 contains 17 residues. V was trimmed by 3 bases and J by 1 base, leaving 14 bases between them. Germline CDR1 and CDR2: KGHDR and SFDVKD. This chain's CDR3 is CATSDGTGWKNTGELFF. DNA for the CDR3: TGTGCCACCAGTGATGGCACAGGGTGGAAGAACACCGGGGAGCTGTTTTTT.

The chain couples TRBV20-1 to TRBJ1-2; no reliable D call. Germline V gene lookup returns CDR1 DFQATT and CDR2 SNEGSKA (reference sequence). This CDR3 spans 13 amino acids. V gave up 3 bases and J gave up 6 bases, with 14 bases separating them. CDR3 nucleotides: TGCAGTGCTAGTGGCCTGGCCAGGAATGGCTACACCTTC. Encoded protein: CSASGLARNGYTF.

Note on this clone: Additional DNA sequences in this sample encode the identical CDR3. The chain carries TRBV11-2 and TRBJ2-1, with TRBD2 matching over 11 bases. The CDR3 consists of 15 residues. The junction had 4 bases not matched to a gene; V was cut back by 5 bases and J by 4 bases. Per germline, CDR1 SGHAT and CDR2 FQNNGV. In DNA form, the CDR3 reads TGTGCCAGCAGCCCAACTAGCGGGAGTTACAATGAGCAGTTCTTC. It translates to CASSPTSGSYNEQFF. Full variable domain (remainder filled in from reference TRBV11-2 and TRBJ2-1): EAGVAQSPRYKIIEKRQSVAFWCNPISGHATLYWYQQILGQGPKLLIQFQNNGVVDDSQLPKDRFSAERLKGVDSTLKIQPAKLEDSAVYLCASSPTSGSYNEQFFGPGTRLTVL.

The chain joins TRBV9 to TRBJ2-3; TRBD2 agrees at 10 bases. CDR3 length: 21 residues. After removal of 4 bases from V and 0 bases from J, the junction contained 20 bases not matched to a gene. The germline gives CDR1 SGDLS, CDR2 YYNGEE. CDR3 loop: CASSSRASSGRARYSTDTQYF. In DNA form, the CDR3 reads TGTGCCAGCAGCTCAAGGGCGTCGAGCGGGAGGGCCCGATATAGCACAGATACGCAGTATTTT.

This clone appeared once. V gene TRBV18 combines with J gene TRBJ1-2; 7 bases match TRBD1. The CDR3 has 14 amino acids. The germline CDR1 and CDR2 sequences are KGHSH and LQKENI. The ends lost 4 bases at V and 2 bases at J; junction bases unmatched: 4. Here the CDR3 reads CASSRGTANYGYTF. CDR3 nucleotide sequence: TGTGCCAGCTCACGCGGGACAGCCAACTATGGCTACACCTTC.

V usage is TRBV19 and J usage is TRBJ1-2; D gene unclear. V lost 0 bases and J 8 bases, leaving 16 bases between the germline ends. The CDR3 is 15 residues long. Germline values: CDR1 LNHDA, CDR2 SQIVND (reference sequence). CDR3 sequence: CASSIDQRPRGGYTF. The CDR3 coding sequence is TGTGCCAGTAGTATAGATCAGAGGCCGCGAGGGGGCTACACCTTC.

The V call is TRBV5-4, the J call TRBJ2-3, with 9 positions matching TRBD2. With V trimmed by 5 bases and J by 3 bases, 10 bases remained unmatched. Germline loops: CDR1 SGHNT, CDR2 YYREEE (reference sequence). This CDR3 contains 16 residues. The CDR3 DNA is TGTGCCAGCAGGCCTTCAGGCGGGAGGGCAACAGATACGCAGTATTTT. Its protein product is CASRPSGGRATDTQYF.

The CDR3 DNA reads as TGTGCCAGCAGCGTAGTAGCGGGTTACACAGATACGCAGTATTTT. Its protein product is CASSVVAGYTDTQYF. The rearrangement uses TRBV9 and TRBJ2-3; TRBD2 agrees at 7 bases. The germline V gene has CDR1 SGDLS and CDR2 YYNGEE. Trimming cost V 0 bases and J 2 bases; bases outside gene matches: 3. The CDR3 is made up of 15 amino acids.

This clone has a single count. This chain uses TRBV4-3 with TRBJ2-3, with D possibly matching TRBD1 (5 bases). Trimming took off 7 bases at V and 1 base at J, with 6 bases between the two ends. The germline gives CDR1 LGHNA, CDR2 YSLEER. The CDR3 runs 12 residues. CDR3 residues: CASKGGTDTQYF. In nucleotides, the CDR3 is TGCGCCAGCAAAGGGGGCACAGATACGCAGTATTTT.

This chain links TRBV5-1 with TRBJ2-2, with 10 bases identical to TRBD2. This CDR3 region has 14 residues. Trimming at V came to 1 base and at J to 7 bases, leaving 1 base not matched to a gene. CDR1 is SGHRS, CDR2 YFSETQ, per germline. The CDR3 region has the DNA TGCGCCAGCAGCTTGAGGACTAGCGGCGGGGAGCTGTTTTTT. Protein: CASSLRTSGGELFF.

V and J are TRBV7-3 and TRBJ1-1; D ambiguous. The CDR3 has 13 amino acids. V lost 5 bases and J 1 base, leaving 8 bases between the germline ends. Per germline, CDR1 SGHTA and CDR2 FQGTGA. CDR3 coding DNA: TGTGCCAGCAGCCAGGAGGCGAACACTGAAGCTTTCTTT. This sequence encodes CASSQEANTEAFF.

This sequence joins TRBV24-1 and TRBJ2-1, with TRBD2 identical over 12 bases. V was clipped by 2 bases and J by 2 bases; unmatched bases: 9. CDR1 is KGHDR, CDR2 SFDVKD, per germline. The CDR3 has 19 amino acids. The CDR3 sequence: CATSDSTGTSGLTYNEQFF. Written as DNA, the CDR3 is TGTGCCACCAGTGATTCGACCGGGACTAGCGGGCTAACCTACAATGAGCAGTTCTTC.

Many counts were recorded for this clone. The CDR3 loop reads CASSLWEGTLKETQYF. In DNA, the CDR3 is TGTGCCAGCAGTTTATGGGAGGGGACCCTAAAAGAGACCCAGTACTTC. The gene calls are TRBV28 and TRBJ2-5, with D maybe TRBD2 (6 bases). CDR3 length: 16 residues. The germline V and J ends were trimmed by 0 bases and 3 bases, with 14 bases remaining between them. Germline lookup yields CDR1 MDHEN and CDR2 SYDVKM.

The chain has TRBV24-1 and TRBJ2-3; D possibly corresponds to TRBD1 (5 bases). CDR3 length: 14 amino acids. Trimming took off 1 base at V and 9 bases at J, with 13 bases between the two ends. Germline lookup yields CDR1 KGHDR and CDR2 SFDVKD. As DNA, the CDR3 is TGTGCCACCAGTGATTTCCCCCAGGGCGACACGCAGTATTTT. Translation gives CATSDFPQGDTQYF.

Written as DNA, the CDR3 is TGTGCCAGCTCACTTAGGGGCCAAGAGACCCAGTACTTC. Translated: CASSLRGQETQYF. This sequence joins TRBV18 and TRBJ2-5, with D possibly matching TRBD1 (5 bases). CDR1 is KGHSH and CDR2 is LQKENI in the germline V gene. CDR3 size: 13 residues. V lost 4 bases and J lost 1, with 7 bases in between.

This clone was observed a handful of times. The chain couples TRBV5-1 to TRBJ1-4; 11 bases line up with TRBD1. Germline V lookup: CDR1 SGHRS, CDR2 YFSETQ. The trim removed 1 base at V and 6 bases at J, leaving 2 bases unmatched. This CDR3 comprises 15 residues. CDR3 DNA: TGCGCCAGCAGCTTGTTGGGACAGGGGGATGAAAAACTGTTTTTT. Translating gives CASSLLGQGDEKLFF.

This chain links TRBV19 with TRBJ2-3; no reliable D call. Germline CDR1 reads LNHDA; CDR2 reads SQIVND (reference sequence). V was pared by 1 base and J by 5 bases, with 7 bases between. The CDR3 is 13 amino acids. The CDR3 DNA is TGTGCCAGTAGTATAGCCCTTCTAGATACGCAGTATTTT. The encoded protein is CASSIALLDTQYF. The complete variable domain, with remaining parts taken from reference TRBV19 and TRBJ2-3, reads DGGITQSPKYLFRKEGQNVTLSCEQNLNHDAMYWYRQDPGQGLRLIYYSQIVNDFQKGDIAEGYSVSREKKESFPLTVTSAQKNPTAFYLCASSIALLDTQYFGPGTRLTVL.